The present TCR beta chain was sequenced within a study of OX40 agonist ivuxolimab in advanced cancers. Background on the study: Each patient was given ivuxolimab into a vein every 2 weeks, at 0.01 to 10 mg/kg. Findings and caveats of the study: Partial responders dosed at 0.1-3.0 mg/kg displayed clonal expansion ranking among the lowest. With doses of 0.1 to 3.0 mg/kg, CD4+ and CD8+ blood T cells had undergone clonal expansion by week 6. Compared with CD4+, CD8+ T cells on average had more expanded clones.

In the case of this clone: Its antigen remains unknown.

Clones were sequenced by immunoSEQ multiplex PCR, and TCRdb holds only the in-frame ones, with some missing. The sample includes more than 50,000 clones, roughly 80% of them seen just once. The sample was CD4+ or CD8+ T cells sorted from blood, taken in a trial of the OX40 agonist ivuxolimab. The clonotype was recovered from an adult with an advanced solid tumor such as melanoma, head and neck, liver or kidney cancer.

The CDR3 DNA is TGTGCCAGCAGTGGGGATTCAGTTCAGCCCCAGCATTTT. The encoded protein is CASSGDSVQPQHF. The J gene is TRBJ1-5, the V gene TRBV6-1; the D is unclear. This CDR3 spans 13 amino acids. Germline lookup yields CDR1 MNHNS and CDR2 SASEGT. V was pared by 4 bases and J by 6 bases, with 10 bases between.